These T cell receptor beta chains were read from a single sample in a study of OX40 agonist ivuxolimab in advanced cancers. This table comes from immunoSEQ multiplex PCR, and its TCRdb copy is limited to in-frame clones, with some not included. This sample has about 83,000 clones, with 91% found just once. The specimen comprised CD4+ or CD8+ T cells sorted from blood, sampled in a trial of the OX40 agonist ivuxolimab. The receptors here all came from an adult with an advanced solid tumor such as melanoma, head and neck, liver or kidney cancer. The CDR3 runs from the conserved cysteine through the conserved F or W. Fields, in order: D gene, V gene, J gene, CDR3 protein. The D gene is left open where the match is weak.

D: .; V: TRBV11-1; J: TRBJ2-7; CDR3: CASSLDSSYEQYF
D: .; V: TRBV6-1; J: TRBJ1-1; CDR3: CASSDGGMNTEAFF
D: .; V: TRBV6-5; J: TRBJ2-1; CDR3: CASRLSLWNEQFF
D: TRBD2; V: TRBV2; J: TRBJ2-2; CDR3: CASSVPTSGRRNTGELFF
D: .; V: TRBV28; J: TRBJ2-5; CDR3: CASSLWAGSQETQYF
D: .; V: TRBV30; J: TRBJ2-4; CDR3: CAWSVQEAIQYF
D: .; V: TRBV11-2; J: TRBJ2-1; CDR3: CASSLSAEQFF
D: .; V: TRBV25-1; J: TRBJ2-2; CDR3: CASSDGSTGELFF
D: .; V: TRBV7-9; J: TRBJ2-1; CDR3: CASSLVGEQFF
D: .; V: TRBV30; J: TRBJ1-2; CDR3: CAWSMGGAGGYTF
D: .; V: TRBV4-3; J: TRBJ2-1; CDR3: CASSQESIVAPYNEQFF
D: .; V: TRBV9; J: TRBJ2-1; CDR3: CASSVEGAPYNEQFF
D: .; V: TRBV4-2; J: TRBJ2-1; CDR3: CASSHEVGAATYSYNEQFF
D: .; V: TRBV11-1; J: TRBJ2-2; CDR3: CASSLLELRDITNTGELFF
D: TRBD2; V: TRBV27; J: TRBJ2-1; CDR3: CASNDLAGPYNEQFF
D: .; V: TRBV29-1; J: TRBJ2-2; CDR3: CSVAESDTGELFF